A single sample gave rise to the 23 T cell receptor beta chains below, sequenced in a study of immune aging and cytomegalovirus after organ transplant. A microwell BD Rhapsody targeted mRNA and AbSeq workflow captured the cells and built the libraries. Using its own MiXCR run on the single-cell sequencing reads, TCRdb lists one record per CDR3 protein. This sample has around 21,000 distinct CDR3 sequences, with 36% found just once. Antigens for these TCRs are unknown. Time point specified: five sample-tagged time points from pre-transplant (day -1) to day 368 post-transplant, pooled. The source was CMV peptide-activated CD4+ and CD8+ T cells sorted from blood, collected at five time points, pooled. Subset denoted: sorted CD8+CD137+ and CD4+CD154+ T cells after about 11 h CMV IE-1 peptide stimulation. The receptors stem from a female donor who had a heart transplant and CMV viremia.

This clonotype rates as medium-sized. The CDR3 spells CATSRVGQGQSQFF. The CDR3 DNA sequence: TGTGCCACCAGCAGAGTGGGACAGGGCCAGTCGCAGTTCTTC. The rearrangement joins TRBV15 to TRBJ2-1; 9 nucleotides align to TRBD1. Germline lookup yields CDR1 LNHNV and CDR2 YYDKDF (reference sequence). J was trimmed by 12 bases and V by 1 base; bases with no gene match: 7. The CDR3 covers 14 residues. Filled out from reference TRBV15 and TRBJ2-1, the complete variable domain reads DAMVIQNPRYQVTQFGKPVTLSCSQTLNHNVMYWYQQKSSQAPKLLFHYYDKDFNNEADTPDNFQSRRPNTSFCFLDIRSPGLGDTAMYLCATSRVGQGQSQFFGPGTRLTVL.

The chain's CDR3 is CSARTAGGTYEQYF. Here the CDR3 DNA reads TGCAGTGCTAGGACGGCGGGGGGTACCTACGAGCAGTACTTC. This chain connects TRBV20-1 to TRBJ2-7, with 8 bases lining up with TRBD2. Germline assignment: CDR1 DFQATT and CDR2 SNEGSKA (reference sequence). With V trimmed by 3 bases and J by 2 bases, 6 bases remained unmatched. The CDR3 is made up of 14 amino acids.

The chain has TRBV6-1 and TRBJ1-2; 8 nucleotides agree with TRBD1. This CDR3 is 14 amino acids long. After removal of 6 bases from V and 0 bases from J, the junction contained 3 bases not matched to a gene. Germline V lookup: CDR1 MNHNS, CDR2 SASEGT. CDR3 residues: CASRGTGANYGYTF. The CDR3 coding sequence is TGTGCCAGCAGGGGGACAGGAGCTAACTATGGCTACACCTTC.

The chain has TRBV30 and TRBJ1-1; TRBD1 aligns across 7 bases. Germline CDR1 and CDR2: GTSNPN and SVGIG (reference sequence). The V segment lost 1 base and the J segment 9 bases; nucleotides outside the gene matches: 8. CDR3 size: 13 residues. CDR3 amino acids: CAWSGQGNTKAFF. CDR3 nucleotide sequence: TGTGCCTGGAGTGGACAGGGAAATACCAAAGCTTTCTTT. Drawing the rest from reference TRBV30 and TRBJ1-1, the complete variable domain is SQTIHQWPATLVQPVGSPLSLECTVEGTSNPNLYWYRQAAGRGLQLLFYSVGIGQISSEVPQNLSASRPQDRQFILSSKKLLLSDSGFYLCAWSGQGNTKAFFGQGTRLTVV.

This clonotype was observed a handful of times. This chain uses TRBV12-3 or TRBV12-4 with TRBJ2-1; no firm D call. The CDR3 contains 12 residues. Trimming removed 8 bases from V and 2 bases from J, with 7 bases in between. The CDR3 region is CASGSPYNEQFF. The CDR3 coding sequence is TGTGCCAGCGGGTCCCCCTACAATGAGCAGTTCTTC.

This clonotype was recorded at least ten times. A much larger clone sits a single nucleotide away, making a read error possible. This chain joins TRBV19 and TRBJ2-1; TRBD2 is a possible D gene (5 bases). This CDR3 spans 16 amino acids. The V gene's germline CDR1 is LNHDA and CDR2 SQIVND (reference sequence). CDR3 region: CAGSIWRVSSYNEQFF. The CDR3 nucleotides read TGTGCCGGTAGTATTTGGCGGGTGAGCTCCTACAATGAGCAGTTCTTC. The variable domain in full, with the rest retrieved from reference TRBV19 and TRBJ2-1, is DGGITQSPKYLFRKEGQNVTLSCEQNLNHDAMYWYRQDPGQGLRLIYYSQIVNDFQKGDIAEGYSVSREKKESFPLTVTSAQKNPTAFYLCAGSIWRVSSYNEQFFGPGTRLTVL.

This clonotype was detected ten times or more. This chain connects TRBV12-3 or TRBV12-4 to TRBJ2-7; the match to TRBD1 covers 9 bases. The CDR3 extends over 14 amino acids. V lost 0 bases, J lost 12 bases, and 9 bases stayed unmatched. CDR3 residues: CASSLASGTGKRYF. The CDR3 region has the DNA TGTGCCAGCAGTTTAGCGTCCGGGACAGGGAAACGGTACTTC.

The CDR3 sequence is CASSQDLIWSSSTDTQYF. CDR3 nucleotides: TGCGCCAGCAGCCAAGATCTTATATGGTCATCTAGCACAGATACGCAGTATTTT. The chain combines TRBV4-3 with TRBJ2-3; no clear D gene. Germline V gene data show CDR1 as LGHNA and CDR2 as YSLEER. This CDR3 contains 18 residues. The V end was cut by 0 bases, the J end by 0 bases, with 16 bases between.

This clonotype was seen more than once but under ten times. The rearrangement joins TRBV27 to TRBJ2-2; D is perhaps TRBD2 (6 bases). CDR1 is MNHEY and CDR2 is SMNVEV in the germline V gene (reference sequence). Between the trimmed V and J ends, which lost 4 bases and 6 bases, there was a span of 12 bases. This CDR3 is built from 14 residues. CDR3 bases: TGTGCCAGCAGTTGGGGAGGTTTCGCCGGGGAGCTGTTTTTT. Translating it yields CASSWGGFAGELFF.

The gene calls are TRBV9 and TRBJ2-7, with D perhaps matching TRBD1 (6 bases). From germline, CDR1 is SGDLS and CDR2 YYNGEE. The CDR3 length is 14 residues. V was pared by 7 bases and J by 0 bases, with 14 bases between. DNA of the CDR3: TGTGCCAGCGGTGAGACAGGAAGCTCCTACGAGCAGTACTTC. Translated: CASGETGSSYEQYF.

This clonotype ranks as medium-sized. V and J are TRBV10-3 and TRBJ1-1; weak D call: TRBD1 (5 bases). The germline CDR1 and CDR2 sequences are ENHRY and SYGVKD. Trimming left V 7 bases short and J 5 bases short, with 17 bases between. The CDR3 covers 14 residues. CDR3 in DNA: TGTGCCATCACTCAAGGGGAGTCGGGGACTGAAGCTTTCTTT. It specifies CAITQGESGTEAFF.

The sample holds many counts of this clonotype. The chain carries TRBV6-4 and TRBJ1-1; D call uncertain. The CDR3 spans 13 residues. CDR1 MRHNA and CDR2 SNTAGT come from the germline V gene. With 6 bases removed from V and 1 base from J, the gap between germline ends came to 9 bases. CDR3 DNA sequence: TGTGCCAGCAGCCAGGCCGAGAACACTGAAGCTTTCTTT. It specifies CASSQAENTEAFF.

In regard to this clonotype: Because the CDR3 is missing its conserved closing phenylalanine or tryptophan, this is likely a read error. The J gene is TRBJ1-2, the V gene TRBV10-3; 8 positions agree with TRBD1. Per the germline V gene, CDR1 is ENHRY and CDR2 is SYGVKD. The V segment lost 10 bases and the J segment 6 bases; nucleotides outside the gene matches: 4. The CDR3 has 11 amino acids. The CDR3 nucleotides read TGTGCCACACCGGGACAGGATGGCTACACCTCC. This encodes CATPGQDGYTS.

This clonotype was recorded at least ten times. The chain employs TRBV30 and TRBJ1-6, with D possibly TRBD1 on 5 matching bases. Germline CDR1 reads GTSNPN; CDR2 reads SVGIG (reference sequence). This CDR3 region has 13 residues. The germline V and J ends were trimmed by 1 base and 10 bases, with 11 bases remaining between them. This CDR3 reads CAWSGQGGSPLHF. DNA for the CDR3: TGTGCCTGGAGTGGTCAGGGAGGCTCACCCCTCCACTTT.

Judged by abundance, this clonotype is medium-sized. The gene calls are TRBV12-3 or TRBV12-4 and TRBJ2-1; perhaps TRBD1 as D (6 bases). The V and J ends lost 5 bases and 2 bases respectively, with 7 bases between them. The length of the CDR3 is 13 residues. CDR3 DNA sequence: TGTGCCAGCAGTCGGGACACCTACAATGAGCAGTTCTTC. Its protein is CASSRDTYNEQFF.

In this sample, this clonotype is medium-sized (0.01 to 0.1%). The chain is built from TRBV30 and TRBJ2-1; 11 bases agree with TRBD2. Trimming cost V 0 bases and J 7 bases; bases outside gene matches: 11. In germline, CDR1 is GTSNPN, CDR2 SVGIG (reference sequence). This CDR3 has 17 residues. The CDR3 region has the DNA TGTGCCTGGAGTGTACGAGAGGGACTAGCGGTAGTTAATGAGCAGTTCTTC. Translated: CAWSVREGLAVVNEQFF. The full variable domain, rest sourced from reference TRBV30 and TRBJ2-1, is SQTIHQWPATLVQPVGSPLSLECTVEGTSNPNLYWYRQAAGRGLQLLFYSVGIGQISSEVPQNLSASRPQDRQFILSSKKLLLSDSGFYLCAWSVREGLAVVNEQFFGPGTRLTVL.

Many counts were recorded for this clonotype. V usage is TRBV28 and J usage is TRBJ1-1; the D gene is possibly TRBD1 (5 bases). Trimming cost V 3 bases and J 8 bases, with 16 bases left between them. The CDR3 spans 14 residues. CDR1 is MDHEN and CDR2 is SYDVKM in the germline V gene. Here the CDR3 reads CASSFSDRGSEAFF. In DNA, the CDR3 is TGTGCCAGCAGTTTTTCGGATAGGGGAAGCGAAGCTTTCTTT.

By proportion, this clonotype is medium-sized. V gene TRBV19 combines with J gene TRBJ2-6; unclear D gene. Germline lookup yields CDR1 LNHDA and CDR2 SQIVND (reference sequence). The ends were cut back, 6 bases at V and 0 bases at J, with 12 bases in the middle. The CDR3 contains 16 residues. The DNA of the CDR3 is TGTGCCAGTAGCTCTCCGGTGATCTCTGGGGCCAACGTCCTGACTTTC. It is translated as CASSSPVISGANVLTF.

This clonotype was seen ten or more times. Since a much larger clone is just one base distant, this may be a read error. The J gene is TRBJ1-2, the V gene TRBV2, with a tentative D call TRBD1 (6 bases). Germline CDR1 and CDR2: SNHLY and FYNNEI. This CDR3 comprises 11 residues. The CDR3 region is CASRRGYGCTF. DNA of the CDR3: TGTGCCAGCAGGAGGGGGTATGGCTGCACCTTC.

The J gene is TRBJ2-5, the V gene TRBV20-1; 11 nucleotides align to TRBD2. Germline V gene sequence: CDR1 DFQATT, CDR2 SNEGSKA (reference sequence). After removal of 1 base from V and 2 bases from J, the junction contained 0 bases not matched to a gene. The CDR3 is 14 amino acids. The CDR3 sequence: CSARVAGGQETQYF. The CDR3 DNA reads TGCAGTGCTAGAGTAGCGGGGGGGCAAGAGACCCAGTACTTC.

Note on this clonotype: At one end the junction does not follow the germline gene, possibly because of a read error. The V gene is TRBV12-3 or TRBV12-4, the J gene TRBJ2-1; 11 nucleotides line up with TRBD2. The CDR3 is made up of 14 amino acids. CDR3 nucleotides: TGTGCCAGCAGATTAGCGGGGGGGCTGTCTGAGCAGTTCTTC. This translates into CASRLAGGLSEQFF.

This clonotype showed up many times. Just one base apart from a much larger clone, this may be a read error. The chain couples TRBV21-1 to TRBJ1-1; TRBD1, the D gene given by the table, was not confirmed from the DNA. TRBV21-1 is an annotated pseudogene. The CDR3 is made up of 11 amino acids. The CDR3: CASSPGTEALF. Here the CDR3 DNA reads TGTGCCAGCAGCCCGGGGACTGAAGCTCTCTTT.

The rearrangement links TRBV21-1 to TRBJ2-6. TRBV21-1 is shown as a pseudogene. This CDR3 contains 14 residues. This CDR3 is CASSKEEGANVLTF. The CDR3 DNA reads TGTGCCAGCAGCAAAGAGGAAGGGGCCAACGTCCTGACTTTC.